One and the same sample provided the 18 T cell receptor beta chains below, sequenced in a study of cytomegalovirus exposure and HLA in healthy donors. The PCR contained 60 Vbeta and 13 Jbeta primers. Libraries were prepared by immunoSEQ multiplex PCR; TCRdb keeps only in-frame clonotypes and omits some of them. The sample holds about 70,000 clones, around 70% seen once. Sequencing used PBMCs. All receptors derive from a human donor in good health.

A note on this clone: With a much larger clone just one base away, this may be a read error. This sample also contains other DNA sequences that code for the same CDR3. CDR3: CASSPRDRNTGELFF. CDR3 DNA sequence: TGTGCCAGCAGCCCCCGGGACAGGAACACCGGGGAGCTGTTTTTT. V usage is TRBV9 and J usage is TRBJ2-2; 7 bases map to TRBD1. The ends lost 4 bases at V and 1 base at J; junction bases unmatched: 4. The CDR3 extends over 15 amino acids. CDR1 and CDR2 from the germline V gene are SGDLS and YYNGEE.

This rearrangement joins TRBV28 to TRBJ1-1; D is possibly TRBD1 (6 bases). The V gene's germline CDR1 is MDHEN and CDR2 SYDVKM. V was trimmed by 8 bases and J by 6 bases, leaving 31 bases between them. This CDR3 spans 18 amino acids. Written as DNA, the CDR3 is TGTGCCAGCTACACCGGGAGGGGACAAAGGCCGGGGCAGCCTGAAGCTTTCTTT. This encodes CASYTGRGQRPGQPEAFF.

The chain carries TRBV10-3 and TRBJ2-3; TRBD2 agrees at 7 bases. This CDR3 comprises 15 residues. V was pared by 5 bases and J by 2 bases, with 7 bases of the junction left unmatched. The germline gives CDR1 ENHRY, CDR2 SYGVKD. Here the CDR3 reads CAISPGTSATDTQYF. The CDR3 DNA follows: TGTGCCATCAGTCCGGGAACTAGCGCCACAGATACGCAGTATTTT.

The CDR3 is CASSFQSGGLNTEAFF. CDR3 nucleotides: TGTGCCAGCAGTTTTCAGTCCGGGGGACTCAACACTGAAGCTTTCTTT. The J gene is TRBJ1-1, the V gene TRBV28, with a tentative D call TRBD1 (5 bases). The germline V and J ends were trimmed by 3 bases and 2 bases, with 16 bases remaining between them. Germline values: CDR1 MDHEN, CDR2 SYDVKM. The CDR3 consists of 16 residues.

The gene calls are TRBV7-3 and TRBJ2-1; possible D gene TRBD2, 6 bases. V lost 2 bases to trimming and J lost 9 bases, with 11 bases between them. The CDR3 length is 13 residues. Per germline, CDR1 SGHTA and CDR2 FQGTGA. For the CDR3, the DNA is TGTGCCAGCAGCTTATCCCAGGGAGGTGAGCAGTTCTTC. Its translation is CASSLSQGGEQFF.

CDR3 bases: TGTGCCAACTCGAGGGTTCCATTAGATACGCAGTATTTT. Translating it yields CANSRVPLDTQYF. The chain employs TRBV6-1 and TRBJ2-3, with D tentatively TRBD2 (5 bases). The CDR3 contains 13 residues. Germline loops: CDR1 MNHNS, CDR2 SASEGT. V was trimmed by 10 bases and J by 5 bases, leaving 16 bases between them.

This clone was seen a few times. The chain combines TRBV29-1 with TRBJ1-4; no firm D call. Germline CDR1 and CDR2: SQVTM and ANQGSEA. This CDR3 contains 11 residues. V was clipped by 4 bases and J by 7 bases, with 7 bases between them. The CDR3 protein is CSVVESEKLFF. The CDR3 DNA sequence: TGCAGCGTTGTTGAGAGTGAAAAACTGTTTTTT. Full variable domain (missing parts from reference TRBV29-1 and TRBJ1-4): SAVISQKPSRDICQRGTSLTIQCQVDSQVTMMFWYRQQPGQSLTLIATANQGSEATYESGFVIDKFPISRPNLTFSTLTVSNMSPEDSSIYLCSVVESEKLFFGSGTQLSVL.

J is TRBJ2-7 and V is TRBV18; weak D call: TRBD1 (6 bases). Looked up from germline, CDR1 is KGHSH and CDR2 is LQKENI. The CDR3 length is 14 residues. Trimming stripped 3 bases from V and 5 bases from J, with 14 bases between. The CDR3 region is CASSPSTGNDEQYF. The CDR3 coding sequence is TGTGCCAGCTCACCCTCCACAGGGAACGACGAGCAGTACTTC.

The V gene is TRBV30, the J gene TRBJ1-4; D is unclear. The V end was cut by 0 bases, the J end by 7 bases, with 6 bases between. In germline, CDR1 is GTSNPN, CDR2 SVGIG (reference sequence). The CDR3 covers 12 residues. The CDR3, as DNA: TGTGCCTGGAGTGTACTTTTTGAAAAACTGTTTTTT. This sequence encodes CAWSVLFEKLFF.

This sequence joins TRBV5-1 and TRBJ2-2; D call uncertain. The CDR3 runs to 16 residues. Per the germline V gene, CDR1 is SGHRS and CDR2 is YFSETQ. V lost 0 bases and J lost 4, with 13 bases in between. DNA for the CDR3: TGCGCCAGCAGCTTGGTACCGGTGAGGTTCACCGGGGAGCTGTTTTTT. Translating gives CASSLVPVRFTGELFF.

This chain connects TRBV4-1 to TRBJ2-7; 7 nucleotides align to TRBD1. The ends lost 4 bases at V and 4 bases at J; junction bases unmatched: 10. The CDR3 sequence is 15 residues long. Germline-derived CDR1 and CDR2 are MGHRA and YSYEKL. CDR3 nucleotides: TGCGCCAGCAGCCTTATGACAGGGAGTTTGTACGAGCAGTACTTC. This encodes CASSLMTGSLYEQYF.

The chain uses TRBV11-3 and TRBJ2-2, with D hard to call. Germline CDR1 SGHNT, CDR2 YENEEA. With 0 bases removed from V and 6 bases from J, the gap between germline ends came to 8 bases. CDR3 length: 14 amino acids. CDR3 nucleotides: TGTGCCAGCAGCTTAGATCGGTTCGCCGGGGAGCTGTTTTTT. This translates into CASSLDRFAGELFF.

This chain joins TRBV9 and TRBJ2-2; D is perhaps TRBD2 (5 bases). This CDR3 has 15 amino acids. Germline V gene sequence: CDR1 SGDLS, CDR2 YYNGEE. The V end was cut by 4 bases, the J end by 3 bases, with 13 bases between. DNA of the CDR3: TGTGCCAGCAGCTCACTAGGACGAGACACCGGGGAGCTGTTTTTT. Amino acid sequence: CASSSLGRDTGELFF.

This chain joins TRBV6-1 and TRBJ1-5; maybe TRBD1 (6 bases). Trimming stripped 0 bases from V and 7 bases from J, with 13 bases between. Per the germline V gene, CDR1 is MNHNS and CDR2 is SASEGT. CDR3 size: 15 residues. The CDR3 protein is CASSEAGRGRQPQHF. CDR3 in DNA: TGTGCCAGCAGTGAAGCGGGCAGGGGTCGGCAGCCCCAGCATTTT.

The chain recombines TRBV5-4 with TRBJ2-7; 11 positions match TRBD2. Germline V gene sequence: CDR1 SGHNT, CDR2 YYREEE (reference sequence). V was clipped by 4 bases and J by 7 bases; unmatched bases: 10. This CDR3 has 15 residues. Here the CDR3 reads CASSRGLAGNGEQYF. In nucleotides, the CDR3 is TGTGCCAGCAGCCGAGGACTAGCGGGTAACGGGGAGCAGTACTTC.

The V gene is TRBV9, the J gene TRBJ2-5, with TRBD1 identical over 11 bases. The J segment lost 5 bases and the V segment lost 0 bases, leaving 6 bases of the junction unmatched. The CDR3 is 16 amino acids. Germline V gene data show CDR1 as SGDLS and CDR2 as YYNGEE. Here the CDR3 reads CASSVERTGGDETQYF. The CDR3 coding sequence is TGTGCCAGCAGCGTAGAGAGGACAGGGGGCGATGAGACCCAGTACTTC. Complete variable domain (other parts from reference TRBV9 and TRBJ2-5): DSGVTQTPKHLITATGQRVTLRCSPRSGDLSVYWYQQSLDQGLQFLIQYYNGEERAKGNILERFSAQQFPDLHSELNLSSLELGDSALYFCASSVERTGGDETQYFGPGTRLLVL.

CDR3 nucleotide sequence: TGTGCCAGCACAGCGCTCCAAGAGACCCAGTACTTC. Its translation: CASTALQETQYF. The chain carries TRBV2 and TRBJ2-5; no reliable D call. The ends were cut back, 7 bases at V and 1 base at J, with 7 bases in the middle. Germline V gene lookup returns CDR1 SNHLY and CDR2 FYNNEI. The CDR3 is 12 residues long.

The chain uses TRBV7-3 and TRBJ1-2; D may be TRBD1 (5 bases). Germline V gives CDR1 SGHTA, CDR2 FQGTGA. Deletions cut 5 bases from V and 0 bases from J, with 7 bases between. This CDR3 region has 13 residues. CDR3 sequence (DNA): TGTGCCAGCAGCCCGACAGCTAACTATGGCTACACCTTC. Its translation is CASSPTANYGYTF.